The sequence of this T cell receptor (beta chain) was determined in a study of blood T cell repertoires in COVID-19 (dated by TCRdb to 2018 to 2020). Describing the broader study: Collaborator samples came from the United States, Italy and Spain and covered acute and convalescent phases of COVID-19. The prospective study material was composed of cDNA or gDNA derived from T cells, B-cell-depleted T cells, or PBMCs. Where available, HLA class I and class II types were taken from metadata supplied by the sample provider and were not determined by assay-based typing. A freely available public database, intended as a resource for researchers studying the immune response to SARS-CoV-2, is where the repertoires were released. Nearly every sample came with metadata listing a de-identified subject ID, COVID-19 status, age in years and sex. The samples were drawn from two sources: the first 160 participants of the ongoing ImmuneRACE study, and 1,254 subjects contributed by 6 global collaborators. Subjects who had been exposed to COVID-19, were actively infected with it, or had recovered from it provided the deeply sampled blood TCRbeta repertoires that made up the dataset. What the authors observed across the whole study: The quantity of clinical and demographic metadata differed by source and by participant and was supplied without curation.

From a lookup of the germline V gene (reference sequence), CDR1 and CDR2 are SGHNT and YYREEE. Counted from cysteine to phenylalanine, this CDR3 has 14 amino acids. Only the CDR3 region is kept as DNA, spanning 42 bases read in frame from base 1. V is reduced by 2 bases and J by 4 bases, leaving a spacing of 10 bases between them. In regard to this clone: The antigen it recognizes is unknown. There are no base qualities to consult, and no much larger clone falls within one base.

Collaborating institutions collected whole blood in K2EDTA tubes following their own protocols. For TCRbeta analysis, collaborators shipped samples as frozen whole blood, isolated PBMCs, or DNA extracted from either of those sample types. TCRbeta CDR3 regions were amplified from genomic DNA by means of the immunoSEQ Assay, a bias-controlled multiplex PCR. Per the original workflow: The number of nucleated cells in each sample was estimated from the amplification of reference gene primers within the assay. To quantify the absolute abundance of each unique TCRbeta CDR3 rearrangement, sequence reads were collapsed and filtered. For each sample, productive Simpson clonality was calculated as the square root of Simpson's diversity index over productive rearrangements. TCRdb obtained this table from immuneACCESS and retained in-frame rearrangements with V and J assigned. These tables miss some clones; where compared with another copy, unresolved V genes account for less than half of the shortfall, and the remainder is unexplained. The V and J calls and clone size are taken from that table; D and trimming were inferred from the DNA. This sample gives 130,000 to 150,000 clones in total; roughly 88% of them show up just once. Of the sample, 1.5% to 2% falls within the top ten clones.

The rearrangement combines TRBV5-4 with TRBJ1-3; the D gene is not confidently resolved. The sample comprised peripheral blood. The source of this sequence is a man in his 70s with acute or convalescent COVID-19. The CDR3 sequence is CASSFYGGGNTIYF. The sequence in DNA is TGTGCCAGCAGCTTTTATGGTGGCGGAAACACCATATATTTT.